This TCR beta chain was profiled in a study of cytomegalovirus exposure and HLA in healthy donors. The CDR3 has 14 residues. Germline CDR1 reads KGHSH; CDR2 reads LQKENI. Trimming at V came to 2 bases and at J to 7 bases, leaving 4 bases not matched to a gene. PCR involved 60 Vbeta and 13 Jbeta primers. This table comes from immunoSEQ multiplex PCR, and its TCRdb copy is limited to in-frame clones, with some not included. The table lists tens of thousands of clones, 81% of them singletons. Sequencing used PBMCs. This clonotype was obtained from a woman aged 30 to 39 in good health and CMV-seronegative. The V gene is TRBV18, the J gene TRBJ2-1; 8 bases align to TRBD2. CDR3 nucleotides: TGTGCCAGCTCACCAAGTCGGGGGGGGAATGAGCAGTTCTTC. Amino acid sequence: CASSPSRGGNEQFF. Looking up the rest from reference TRBV18 and TRBJ2-1 gives the full variable domain: NAGVMQNPRHLVRRRGQEARLRCSPMKGHSHVYWYRQLPEEGLKFMVYLQKENIIDESGMPKERFSAEFPKEGPSILRIQQVVRGDSAAYFCASSPSRGGNEQFFGPGTRLTVL.